This paragraph covers one T cell receptor beta chain sequence. Its antigen remains unidentified. Other DNA sequences in the sample encode the same CDR3. The sample originates from a study of STAT3 mutations in large granular lymphocyte leukemia. Overall study findings and caveats: In T-cell large granular lymphocyte leukemia, about half of patients showed multiple immunodominant subclonotypes.

Germline CDR1 and CDR2: SGHAT and FQNNGV. The CDR3 covers 13 residues. V was shortened by 1 base and J by 7 bases, with 10 bases between the two germline ends. The method was immunoSEQ multiplex PCR; TCRdb's version includes in-frame clones alone and lacks a portion of them. The data contain about 15,000 clones, about 90% of them singletons. The sequenced sample was peripheral blood mononuclear cells. This sequence was found in a woman aged 45-65 years with T-cell large granular lymphocyte leukemia. Some clones in this sample may be carry-over from other donors' samples. This chain links TRBV11-2 with TRBJ1-2; D is possibly TRBD1 (6 bases). The CDR3: CASSLGTGSGYTF. CDR3 sequence (DNA): TGTGCCAGCAGCTTAGGCACAGGGTCTGGCTACACCTTC.